The rows below give T cell receptor beta chains drawn from one sample of a study of cytomegalovirus exposure and HLA in healthy donors. Profiling relied on immunoSEQ multiplex PCR, and the TCRdb table lists in-frame clones only, not all of them. The repertoire holds 100,000 to 150,000 clones, with about four fifths as singletons. Material: PBMCs. These receptors all come from a man aged 35-49 years in good health and CMV-seronegative. Each CDR3 is given with its conserved first and last residue. The order of the fields is CDR3 protein, CDR3 DNA, J gene, D gene, clone size, V gene. A D gene is named only where the DNA matches it firmly. Size is omitted from some rows. Given values are once, few, many or a class for expanded clones.

CSSSSLAGLLSWANVLTF | TGTTCCAGCAGTTCACTAGCGGGGTTACTCTCTTGGGCCAACGTCCTGACTTTC | TRBJ2-6 | TRBD2 | NA | TRBV7-9
CASSFGGRFQETQYF | TGTGCCAGCAGCTTCGGCGGCCGGTTCCAAGAGACCCAGTACTTC | TRBJ2-5 | NA | NA | TRBV7-3
CASSHTTGGIQPQHF | TGCGCCAGCAGCCACACGACAGGGGGGATTCAGCCCCAGCATTTT | TRBJ1-5 | TRBD1 | NA | TRBV4-1
CASKLAGGIGELFF | TGTGCCAGTAAACTAGCGGGGGGTATCGGGGAGCTGTTTTTT | TRBJ2-2 | TRBD2 | once | TRBV19
CASTPGRGARNTEAFF | TGTGCCAGTACTCCCGGTCGGGGGGCGCGGAACACTGAAGCTTTCTTT | TRBJ1-1 | NA | once | TRBV19
CASSRTGPEQYF | TGTGCCAGCAGCCGGACAGGGCCCGAGCAGTACTTC | TRBJ2-7 | TRBD1 | NA | TRBV11-2
CASSERLEGPSSYNEQFF | TGTGCCAGCAGTGAAAGGTTGGAGGGGCCAAGTTCTTACAATGAGCAGTTCTTC | TRBJ2-1 | NA | NA | TRBV2
CASSSLAGAGEQYF | TGTGCCAGCAGTTCCCTAGCGGGGGCAGGCGAGCAGTACTTC | TRBJ2-7 | TRBD2 | NA | TRBV6-5
CSVGQSNYGYTF | TGCAGCGTCGGACAGTCCAACTATGGCTACACCTTC | TRBJ1-2 | NA | NA | TRBV29-1
CASSLRGSPLHF | TGTGCCAGCAGCTTACGCGGTTCACCCCTCCACTTT | TRBJ1-6 | NA | NA | TRBV7-9
CASSLASGGASYEQYF | TGTGCCAGCAGCTTAGCTAGCGGGGGGGCGTCCTACGAGCAGTACTTC | TRBJ2-7 | TRBD2 | NA | TRBV7-2
CASSKSAGWNTGELFF | TGTGCCAGCAGCAAATCCGCAGGGTGGAACACCGGGGAGCTGTTTTTT | TRBJ2-2 | NA | NA | TRBV21-1
CASRNDRGSSPLHF | TGTGCCAGCAGGAACGACAGGGGAAGTTCACCCCTCCACTTT | TRBJ1-6 | TRBD1 | NA | TRBV6-5
CASSRLGAYEQYF | TGCGCCAGCAGCCGTCTAGGCGCCTACGAGCAGTACTTC | TRBJ2-7 | NA | once | TRBV4-1
CASFEATYEQYF | TGTGCCAGCTTCGAGGCCACCTACGAGCAGTACTTC | TRBJ2-7 | NA | NA | TRBV6-1
CASSQRTGDDEQYF | TGCGCCAGCAGCCAGCGGACAGGGGATGACGAGCAGTACTTC | TRBJ2-7 | TRBD1 | NA | TRBV4-1
CASRNSGAEQYF | TGTGCCAGCAGAAATTCAGGGGCCGAGCAGTACTTC | TRBJ2-7 | NA | NA | TRBV2
CASRETGDNEKLFF | TGTGCCAGCAGAGAGACAGGGGATAATGAAAAACTGTTTTTT | TRBJ1-4 | TRBD1 | NA | TRBV6-6
CSARDTFSYEQYF | TGCAGCGCCCGGGACACATTCTCCTACGAGCAGTACTTC | TRBJ2-7 | NA | NA | TRBV29-1
CASSLAGRITEAFF | TGCGCCAGCAGCTTGGCGGGGAGGATCACTGAAGCTTTCTTT | TRBJ1-1 | NA | NA | TRBV5-1
CASSLRLTGGYEQFF | TGTGCCAGCAGCTTGCGGTTAACAGGGGGCTATGAGCAGTTCTTC | TRBJ2-1 | TRBD1 | NA | TRBV5-6
CASSGSRDTQYF | TGTGCCAGCAGCGGATCCCGGGACACTCAGTACTTC | TRBJ2-7 | NA | NA | TRBV9
CASSYGGGNEKLFF | TGTGCCAGCAGTTACGGGGGGGGAAATGAAAAACTGTTTTTT | TRBJ1-4 | NA | few | TRBV6-6
CASSRDSNQPQHF | TGTGCCAGCAGCCGGGACAGTAATCAGCCCCAGCATTTT | TRBJ1-5 | TRBD1 | NA | TRBV7-2